Following are 16 T cell receptor beta chains from one sample sequenced in a study of T cells in Graves' hyperthyroidism and ophthalmopathy. Amplification targeted TCR beta CDR3 regions from RNA transcripts. The HTBI primer set served for first-round RT-PCR of the TCR CDR3. TCRdb analysed the multiplex PCR reads with MiXCR anew, one entry per CDR3 protein. Of nearly 750,000 distinct CDR3 sequences in the sample, 35% were seen once. Sequenced input: blood. The source is a middle-aged woman with Graves' hyperthyroidism.

The chain carries TRBV6-2 or TRBV6-3 and TRBJ1-1; TRBD1 matches 7 bases. Unmatched junction bases numbered 9, after V lost 6 bases and J lost 5 bases. CDR3 length: 14 residues. The germline CDR1 and CDR2 sequences are MNHEY and SVGEGT. The CDR3: CASRPTGLGTEAFF. The DNA for the CDR3 is TGTGCCAGCAGACCGACAGGGTTGGGGACTGAAGCTTTCTTT.

This sequence joins TRBV29-1 and TRBJ2-7; D is ambiguous. This CDR3 has 12 amino acids. The germline V and J ends were trimmed by 3 bases and 2 bases, with 8 bases remaining between them. CDR1 SQVTM and CDR2 ANQGSEA come from the germline V gene. CDR3 sequence: CSVENSPYEQYF. The CDR3 coding sequence is TGCAGCGTTGAGAACAGCCCCTACGAGCAGTACTTC.

This clonotype was counted between two and nine times. The chain carries TRBV14 and TRBJ1-6; tentatively, D is TRBD1 (6 bases). The V end lost 0 bases, the J end lost 0 bases, and 21 bases lay between the germline ends. The CDR3 loop spans 21 amino acids. The germline gives CDR1 SGHDN, CDR2 FVKESK. DNA of the CDR3: TGTGCCAGCAGCCAAGATTCGCGGCAGGGGCTATCTAGCTCCTATAATTCACCCCTCCACTTT. This codes for CASSQDSRQGLSSSYNSPLHF.

On this clonotype itself: Lacking the conserved final phenylalanine or tryptophan, this CDR3 likely reflects a read error. The rearrangement joins TRBV12-3 or TRBV12-4 to TRBJ1-1; maybe TRBD1 (6 bases). This CDR3 has 14 amino acids. V lost 7 bases and J 4 bases, leaving 16 bases between the germline ends. The CDR3 coding sequence is TGTGCCAGCACCCCGGGGGGCGTGGGCACTGAAGCTTTCCTT. Protein: CASTPGGVGTEAFL.

The V gene is TRBV7-9, the J gene TRBJ1-2; perhaps TRBD1 as D (5 bases). V was clipped by 4 bases and J by 1 base, with 13 bases between them. The CDR3 loop spans 15 amino acids. CDR1 and CDR2 (germline): SEHNR, FQNEAQ (reference sequence). The CDR3 here is CASSSSLDNNYGYTF. The CDR3 nucleotides read TGTGCCAGCAGCTCCTCGCTGGACAATAACTATGGCTACACCTTC.

This clonotype showed up many times. The chain links TRBV6-5 to TRBJ1-5; 7 positions match TRBD1. The CDR3 loop spans 15 amino acids. V was pared by 7 bases and J by 4 bases, with 10 bases of the junction left unmatched. Germline V gives CDR1 MNHEY, CDR2 SVGAGI. The CDR3 nucleotides are TGTGCCAGCAAACGAGCCCCAGGGGGGAATCAGCCCCAGCATTTT. Its protein is CASKRAPGGNQPQHF.

This clonotype was found a few times. V is TRBV5-4 and J is TRBJ1-1, with TRBD1 as a possible D gene (6 bases). Trimming shortened V by 0 bases and J by 0 bases, and 9 bases separated the two germline ends. CDR1 is SGHNT, CDR2 YYREEE, per germline (reference sequence). The CDR3 length is 15 residues. CDR3 coding DNA: TGTGCCAGCAGCTTGGACAGGGCCCTGAACACTGAAGCTTTCTTT. It codes for CASSLDRALNTEAFF. Full variable domain (outside the CDR3, taken from reference TRBV5-4 and TRBJ1-1): ETGVTQSPTHLIKTRGQQVTLRCSSQSGHNTVSWYQQALGQGPQFIFQYYREEENGRGNFPPRFSGLQFPNYSSELNVNALELDDSALYLCASSLDRALNTEAFFGQGTRLTVV.

This clonotype was seen at least ten times. Here the CDR3 reads CATSRHLNTEAFF. The CDR3 DNA follows: TGTGCCACCTCCCGACATCTGAACACTGAAGCTTTCTTT. The chain joins TRBV19 to TRBJ1-1; no clear D gene. The CDR3 has 13 amino acids. Trimming stripped 10 bases from V and 0 bases from J, with 12 bases between. CDR1 is LNHDA, CDR2 SQIVND, per germline (reference sequence).

This clonotype was recorded at least ten times. The V call is TRBV20-1, the J call TRBJ2-5, with a possible D match to TRBD2 (6 bases). The V and J ends lost 5 bases and 7 bases respectively, with 23 bases between them. CDR1 is DFQATT, CDR2 SNEGSKA, per germline (reference sequence). The CDR3 has 15 residues. CDR3 bases: TGCAGTGCTCCCTCCGCCGGGACTCAAACCGGGACCCAGTACTTC. Residues: CSAPSAGTQTGTQYF.

This clonotype was detected many times. Here the CDR3 reads CASSWTGERTEAFF. The CDR3 DNA reads as TGTGCCAGCAGTTGGACAGGTGAGAGGACTGAAGCTTTCTTT. The chain uses TRBV7-2 and TRBJ1-1; 7 bases match TRBD1. Germline V lookup: CDR1 SGHTA, CDR2 FQGNSA. The CDR3 has 14 amino acids. Losses at the gene ends were 6 bases for V and 5 bases for J; bases not matched to a gene: 9.

At least ten counts were recorded for this clonotype. This rearrangement joins TRBV7-2 to TRBJ1-2; D gene ambiguous. CDR1 is SGHTA, CDR2 FQGNSA, per germline. The ends were cut back, 1 base at V and 6 bases at J, with 15 bases in the middle. This CDR3 is built from 15 residues. As DNA, the CDR3 is TGTGCCAGCAGCTTAGACCGACGTGGATCGGATGGCTACACCTTC. It encodes CASSLDRRGSDGYTF.

This clonotype came up once. This chain joins TRBV7-9 and TRBJ1-1; D might be TRBD1 (5 bases). Trimming stripped 11 bases from V and 6 bases from J, with 22 bases between. Germline values: CDR1 SEHNR, CDR2 FQNEAQ (reference sequence). There are 14 residues in the CDR3. The CDR3 loop is CAWSIGAASAEAFF. CDR3 in DNA: TGTGCCTGGAGTATCGGGGCAGCAAGCGCTGAAGCTTTCTTT.

This clonotype was picked up many times. The rearrangement joins TRBV20-1 to TRBJ2-5; D is unresolved. V was trimmed by 1 base and J by 1 base, leaving 16 bases between them. The CDR3 consists of 16 residues. Per germline, CDR1 DFQATT and CDR2 SNEGSKA (reference sequence). The CDR3 bases are TGCAGTGCTAGAGGGATTAGACTCGCCCCCCAAGAGACCCAGTACTTC. Translated, it gives CSARGIRLAPQETQYF.

Regarding this clonotype: The germline gene is not matched at one end of the junction; a read error may be the cause. The chain carries TRBV12-3 or TRBV12-4 and TRBJ2-7; D may correspond to TRBD1 or TRBD2 (5 bases each). CDR3 size: 13 residues. The CDR3 bases are TGTGCCAGCAGTCCCCCGGGGCGACACGAGCAGTGCTTC. It encodes CASSPPGRHEQCF.

This clonotype was found many times. The chain employs TRBV7-2 and TRBJ1-1; perhaps TRBD1 as D (5 bases). This CDR3 is 12 amino acids long. The V gene lost 0 bases and the J gene lost 10 bases, with 9 bases spanning the gap. Per the germline V gene, CDR1 is SGHTA and CDR2 is FQGNSA. CDR3 residues: CASSLARTRAFF. DNA for the CDR3: TGTGCCAGCAGCTTAGCTCGGACACGAGCTTTCTTT.

This clonotype was seen a handful of times. CDR3 protein: CASSTGQVMTYEQYF. CDR3 DNA: TGTGCCAGTAGTACAGGACAGGTTATGACCTACGAGCAGTACTTC. V gene TRBV19 combines with J gene TRBJ2-7; 7 positions agree with TRBD1. The germline gives CDR1 LNHDA, CDR2 SQIVND (reference sequence). CDR3 length: 15 amino acids. V lost 4 bases, J lost 2 bases, and 8 bases stayed unmatched. Variable domain in full (rest from reference TRBV19 and TRBJ2-7): DGGITQSPKYLFRKEGQNVTLSCEQNLNHDAMYWYRQDPGQGLRLIYYSQIVNDFQKGDIAEGYSVSREKKESFPLTVTSAQKNPTAFYLCASSTGQVMTYEQYFGPGTRLTVT.